This T cell receptor beta chain appears in the sequencing data of a study of blood T cell repertoires in COVID-19. About the research overall: Samples taken during acute and convalescent COVID-19 were collected in the United States, Italy and Spain.

Produced via immunoSEQ multiplex PCR; TCRdb's table is partial and in-frame only. Among around 500,000 clones, roughly 88% were seen once, and the ten largest hold approximately 3.4%. The CDR3 runs 14 residues. Trimming at V came to 6 bases and at J to 3 bases, leaving 3 bases not matched to a gene. From germline, CDR1 is SQVTM and CDR2 ANQGSEA. The rearrangement joins TRBV29-1 to TRBJ2-1; TRBD2 agrees at 12 bases. Specimen: peripheral blood. The receptor comes from a human donor in a cohort sampled during active COVID-19. The CDR3 spells CSVRTSGNYNEQFF. The CDR3 bases are TGCAGCGTCCGGACTAGCGGGAACTACAATGAGCAGTTCTTC.